A selection of T cell receptor beta chains follows, all from one sample in a study of identical twins. TCRdb re-called the 5' RACE reads with MiXCR, one entry per CDR3 protein. The table includes about 200,000 distinct CDR3 sequences, approximately 5.9% detected once. The sample was also linked to a second study, of T cells expressing NK-cell markers.

The specimen was CD8+ T cells sorted from blood. These receptors were collected from a woman aged 18-35 years in good health. Each CDR3 is given with its conserved first and last residue. The D gene is left open where the match is weak. Only some rows state a clone size, as once, few, many or a class for expanded clones.

j_call	v_call	d_call	clone_size	cdr3_nt	cdr3_aa
TRBJ1-1	TRBV10-3	NA	many	TGTGCCATCAGTGAGTCTGGTCAGGAAACGAAGGGGCACACTGAAGCTTTCTTT	CAISESGQETKGHTEAFF
TRBJ2-7	TRBV14	TRBD2	NA	TGTGCCAGCAGCCAAGAACTAGCGGGAGCCTACGAGCAGTACTTC	CASSQELAGAYEQYF
TRBJ2-1	TRBV6-2/TRBV6-3	NA	NA	TGTGCCAGCATCCTTACGCAGGGGGGGGCAAGGAGTGAGCAGTTCTTC	CASILTQGGARSEQFF
TRBJ1-5	TRBV18	NA	few	TGTGCCAGCTCCCCGACAGAACGCTATAGCAATCAGCCCCAGCATTTT	CASSPTERYSNQPQHF
TRBJ2-1	TRBV6-1	TRBD2	many	TGTGCCAGCAGTGAGCGGGAGAACTTCAAACTCAATGAGCAGTTCTTC	CASSERENFKLNEQFF
TRBJ2-1	TRBV29-1	TRBD1	NA	TGCAGCGTTGAGGGACAGGGGACGGAGCAGTTCTTC	CSVEGQGTEQFF
TRBJ2-5	TRBV4-3	TRBD2	many	TGCGCCAGCAGCCAAGCAGGCGGACTAGCTGCGGAGACCCAGTACTTC	CASSQAGGLAAETQYF
TRBJ2-7	TRBV12-3/TRBV12-4	NA	NA	TGTGCCAGCAGCAAGAGGCGGGATGGATACGAGCAGTACTTC	CASSKRRDGYEQYF
TRBJ2-1	TRBV6-5	TRBD2	many	TGTGCCAGCAGTTACTCCGGGGGGGGCTCCTACAATGAGCAGTTCTTC	CASSYSGGGSYNEQFF
TRBJ2-5	TRBV11-3	TRBD2	few	TGTGCCAGCAGCCCTCCCCGGGGGGGGTCGAAGACCCAGTACTTC	CASSPPRGGSKTQYF
TRBJ2-2	TRBV7-9	NA	few	TGTGCCAGCAGCGGGACATTGGTAGCCGGGGAGCTGTTTTTT	CASSGTLVAGELFF
TRBJ1-2	TRBV29-1	NA	few	TGCAGCGTCTTGAGGGATGGCTACACCTTC	CSVLRDGYTF
TRBJ2-5	TRBV20-1	TRBD1	few	TGCAGTGCCGGCACAGGGGGCGTTTACCAAGAGACCCAGTACTTC	CSAGTGGVYQETQYF
TRBJ2-5	TRBV18	TRBD2	many	TGTGCCAGCTCACCACCGATCCCGTCTGGCGGGAGGGCCGAGGAGACCCAGTACTTC	CASSPPIPSGGRAEETQYF
TRBJ2-2	TRBV4-3	NA	NA	TGCGCCAGCAGCGCGACCTGGAACACCGGGGAGCTGTTTTTT	CASSATWNTGELFF
TRBJ1-5	TRBV4-2	NA	few	TGTGCCAGCAGCCAAGATGAAGGGGGCAATCAGCCCCAGCATTTT	CASSQDEGGNQPQHF
TRBJ2-5	TRBV20-1	NA	few	TGCAGTGCGGGCCGTAGGGTAACTCAAGAGACCCAGTACTTC	CSAGRRVTQETQYF